This TCR beta chain appears in the sequencing data of a study of OX40 agonist ivuxolimab in advanced cancers. Broader study findings: Relative to CD4+, CD8+ T cells held more expanded clones on average. Partial responders at 0.1-3.0 mg/kg had among the lowest clonal expansion.

The germline CDR1 and CDR2 sequences are SGHRS and YFSETQ. V lost 4 bases, J lost 0 bases, and 16 bases lay in between. CDR3 size: 16 residues. Blood sampling took place at baseline, cycle 4 day 1, and cycle 7 day 1. Remarks on this clone: Its target is unknown.

Sequenced by immunoSEQ multiplex PCR; TCRdb stores in-frame clones only, minus some. This table holds 55,000 to 65,000 clones, approximately 89% found once. The chain is built from TRBV5-1 and TRBJ1-2; D is unresolved. The TCR originated in an adult with an advanced solid tumor such as melanoma, head and neck, liver or kidney cancer. This specimen was CD4+ or CD8+ T cells sorted from blood, taken in a trial of the OX40 agonist ivuxolimab. The CDR3 sequence: CASSLSSAETNYGYTF. CDR3 DNA sequence: TGCGCCAGCAGCCTCTCTTCGGCAGAGACTAACTATGGCTACACCTTC.